Given below is one T cell receptor (beta chain) in context. Its antigen is currently unknown. This table comes from immunoSEQ multiplex PCR, and its TCRdb copy is limited to in-frame clones, with some not included. The sample lists approximately 150,000 clones, less than 90% occurring once. The junction had 7 bases not matched to a gene; V was cut back by 4 bases and J by 1 base. The CDR3 has 18 amino acids. Per germline, CDR1 KGHSH and CDR2 LQKENI. This sample was taken from a study of lymphopenia after photon versus proton radiotherapy. General observations from the study: Post-nadir TCR diversity decline inversely tracked overall survival among those who died. Post-nadir diversity loss with photons came from oligoclonal expansion, particularly CD8+ Temra cells. Only patients who died were analyzed for survival; proton advantage is unproven.

This TCR was recovered from a man in his forties or fifties with gastric cancer. Sequenced material: peripheral blood, taken from a patient treated with photon-based radiotherapy. This chain joins TRBV18 and TRBJ2-5; TRBD2 matches at 15 bases. In DNA, the CDR3 is TGTGCCAGCTCACATGGACTAGCGGGAGGGGATCTCCAAGAGACCCAGTACTTC. Translation gives CASSHGLAGGDLQETQYF.